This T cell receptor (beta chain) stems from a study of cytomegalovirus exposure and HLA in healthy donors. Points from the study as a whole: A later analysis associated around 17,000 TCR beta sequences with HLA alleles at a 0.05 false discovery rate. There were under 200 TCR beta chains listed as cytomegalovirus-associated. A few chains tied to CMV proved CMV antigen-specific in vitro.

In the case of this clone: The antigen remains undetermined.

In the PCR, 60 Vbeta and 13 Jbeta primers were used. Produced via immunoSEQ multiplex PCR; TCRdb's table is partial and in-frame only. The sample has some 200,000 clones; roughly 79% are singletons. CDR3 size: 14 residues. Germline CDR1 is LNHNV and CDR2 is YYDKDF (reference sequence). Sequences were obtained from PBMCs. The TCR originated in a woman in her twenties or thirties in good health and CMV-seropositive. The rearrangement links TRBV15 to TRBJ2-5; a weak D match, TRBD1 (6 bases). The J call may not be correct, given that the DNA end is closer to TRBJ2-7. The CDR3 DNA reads TGTGCCACCACTCAGGGGTTGTTTCTGGACGAGCAGTACTTC. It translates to CATTQGLFLDEQYF.